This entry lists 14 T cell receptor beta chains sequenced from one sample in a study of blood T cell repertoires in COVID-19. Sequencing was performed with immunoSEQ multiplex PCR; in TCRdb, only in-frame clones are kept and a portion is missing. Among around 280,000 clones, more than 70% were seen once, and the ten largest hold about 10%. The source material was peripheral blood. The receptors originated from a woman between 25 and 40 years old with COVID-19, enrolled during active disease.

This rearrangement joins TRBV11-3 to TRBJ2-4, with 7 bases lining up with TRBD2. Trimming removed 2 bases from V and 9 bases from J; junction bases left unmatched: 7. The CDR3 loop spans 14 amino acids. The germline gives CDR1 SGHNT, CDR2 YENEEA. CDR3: CASSLTGGESIQYF. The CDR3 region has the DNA TGTGCCAGCAGCTTAACGGGGGGAGAGAGCATTCAGTACTTC.

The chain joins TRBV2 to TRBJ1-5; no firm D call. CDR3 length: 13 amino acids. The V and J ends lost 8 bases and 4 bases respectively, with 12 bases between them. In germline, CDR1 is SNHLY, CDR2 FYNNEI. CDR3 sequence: CASRRTANQPQHF. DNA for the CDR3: TGTGCCAGCCGGAGGACTGCGAATCAGCCCCAGCATTTT.

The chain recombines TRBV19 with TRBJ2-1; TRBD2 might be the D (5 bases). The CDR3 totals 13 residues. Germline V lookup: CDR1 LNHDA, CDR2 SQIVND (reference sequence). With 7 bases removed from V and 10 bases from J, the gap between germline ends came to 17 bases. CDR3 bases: TGTGCCAGTACGATGGGCCGTTCGGGAGAGCAGTTCTTC. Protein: CASTMGRSGEQFF.

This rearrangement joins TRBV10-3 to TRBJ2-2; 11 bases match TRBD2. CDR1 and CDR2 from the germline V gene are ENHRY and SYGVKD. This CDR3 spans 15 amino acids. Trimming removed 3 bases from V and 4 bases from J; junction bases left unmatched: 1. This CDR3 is CAISELAGVTGELFF. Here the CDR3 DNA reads TGTGCCATCAGTGAACTAGCGGGAGTCACCGGGGAGCTGTTTTTT.

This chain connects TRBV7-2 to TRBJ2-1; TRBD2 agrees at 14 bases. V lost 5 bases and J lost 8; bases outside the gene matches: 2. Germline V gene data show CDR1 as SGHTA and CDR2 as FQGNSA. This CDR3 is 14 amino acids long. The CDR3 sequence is CASSPGLAGDEQFF. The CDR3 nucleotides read TGTGCCAGCAGCCCGGGACTAGCGGGAGATGAGCAGTTCTTC. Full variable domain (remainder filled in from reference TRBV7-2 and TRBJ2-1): GAGVSQSPSNKVTEKGKDVELRCDPISGHTALYWYRQSLGQGLEFLIYFQGNSAPDKSGLPSDRFSAERTGGSVSTLTIQRTQQEDSAVYLCASSPGLAGDEQFFGPGTRLTVL.

This CDR3 reads CASSLRAQNTEAFF. CDR3 nucleotide sequence: TGTGCCAGCAGCTTAAGGGCACAAAACACTGAAGCTTTCTTT. This chain joins TRBV7-3 and TRBJ1-1; D gene uncertain. V lost 1 base and J 2 bases, leaving 8 bases between the germline ends. Germline CDR1 SGHTA, CDR2 FQGTGA. The CDR3 length is 14 residues.

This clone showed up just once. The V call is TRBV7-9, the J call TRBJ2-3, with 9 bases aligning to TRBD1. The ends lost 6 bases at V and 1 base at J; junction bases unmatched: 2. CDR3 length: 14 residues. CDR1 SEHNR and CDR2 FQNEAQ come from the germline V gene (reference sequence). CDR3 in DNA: TGTGCCAGCAGAAGACAGGGGGGCACAGATACGCAGTATTTT. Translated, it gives CASRRQGGTDTQYF.

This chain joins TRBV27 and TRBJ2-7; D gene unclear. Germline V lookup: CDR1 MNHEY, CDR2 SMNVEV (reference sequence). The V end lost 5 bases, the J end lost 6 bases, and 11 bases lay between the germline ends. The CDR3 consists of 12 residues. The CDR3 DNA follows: TGTGCCAGCAGTACCCAAGTCGGCGAGCAGTACTTC. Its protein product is CASSTQVGEQYF.

The CDR3 DNA sequence: TGTGCCACCAGTGATTTGCCCGGGGGAGGGGAGACCCAGTACTTC. It is translated as CATSDLPGGGETQYF. V and J are TRBV24-1 and TRBJ2-5, with 7 bases lining up with TRBD2. The CDR3 has 15 amino acids. Germline CDR1 and CDR2: KGHDR and SFDVKD. V shed 0 bases, J shed 5 bases, and the junction held 5 bases outside the gene matches.

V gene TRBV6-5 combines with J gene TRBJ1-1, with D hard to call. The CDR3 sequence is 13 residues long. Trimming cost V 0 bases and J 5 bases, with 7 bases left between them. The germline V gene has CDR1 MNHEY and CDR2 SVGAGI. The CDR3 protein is CASSYSGETEAFF. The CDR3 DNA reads TGTGCCAGCAGTTACTCGGGAGAAACTGAAGCTTTCTTT.

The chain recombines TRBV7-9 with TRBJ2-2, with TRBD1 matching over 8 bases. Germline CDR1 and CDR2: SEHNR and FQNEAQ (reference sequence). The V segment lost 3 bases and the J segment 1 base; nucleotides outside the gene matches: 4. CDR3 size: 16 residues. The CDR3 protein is CASSFPGTGNTGELFF. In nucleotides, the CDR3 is TGTGCCAGCAGCTTTCCCGGGACAGGGAACACCGGGGAGCTGTTTTTT.

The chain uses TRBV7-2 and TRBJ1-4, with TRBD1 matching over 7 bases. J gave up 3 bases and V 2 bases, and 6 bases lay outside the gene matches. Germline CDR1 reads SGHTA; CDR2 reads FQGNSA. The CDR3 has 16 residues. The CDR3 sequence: CASSLRPGTANEKLFF. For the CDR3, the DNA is TGTGCCAGCAGCTTAAGGCCTGGGACAGCTAATGAAAAACTGTTTTTT.

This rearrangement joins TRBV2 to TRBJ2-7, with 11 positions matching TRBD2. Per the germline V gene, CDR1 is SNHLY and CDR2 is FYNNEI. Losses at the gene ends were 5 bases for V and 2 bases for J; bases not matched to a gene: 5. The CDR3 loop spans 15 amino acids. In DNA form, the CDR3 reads TGTGCCAGCAGTTTCCTAGCGGGAGGCACCTACGAGCAGTACTTC. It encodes CASSFLAGGTYEQYF. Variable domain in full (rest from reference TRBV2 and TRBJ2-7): EPEVTQTPSHQVTQMGQEVILRCVPISNHLYFYWYRQILGQKVEFLVSFYNNEISEKSEIFDDQFSVERPDGSNFTLKIRSTKLEDSAMYFCASSFLAGGTYEQYFGPGTRLTVT.

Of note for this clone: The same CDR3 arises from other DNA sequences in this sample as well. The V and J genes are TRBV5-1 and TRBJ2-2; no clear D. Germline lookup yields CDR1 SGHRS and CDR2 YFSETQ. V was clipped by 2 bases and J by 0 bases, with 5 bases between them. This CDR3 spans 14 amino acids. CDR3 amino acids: CASSFSTNTGELFF. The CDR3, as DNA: TGCGCCAGCAGCTTTTCCACGAACACCGGGGAGCTGTTTTTT.